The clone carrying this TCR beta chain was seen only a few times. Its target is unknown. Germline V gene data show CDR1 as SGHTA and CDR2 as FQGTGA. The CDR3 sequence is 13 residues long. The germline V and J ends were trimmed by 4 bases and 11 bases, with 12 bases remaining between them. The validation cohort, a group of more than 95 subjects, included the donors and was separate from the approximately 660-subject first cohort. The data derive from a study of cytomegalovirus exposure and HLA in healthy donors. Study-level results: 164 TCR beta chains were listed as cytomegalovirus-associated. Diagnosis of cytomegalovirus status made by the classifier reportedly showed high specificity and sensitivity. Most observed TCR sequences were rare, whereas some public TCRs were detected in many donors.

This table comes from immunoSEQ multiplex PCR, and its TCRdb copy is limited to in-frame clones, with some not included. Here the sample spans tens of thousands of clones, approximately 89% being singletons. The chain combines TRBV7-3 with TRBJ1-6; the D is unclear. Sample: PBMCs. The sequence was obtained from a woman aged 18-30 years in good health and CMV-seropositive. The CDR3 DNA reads TGTGCCAGCAGCTCGACGGGGAATCCACCCCTCCACTTT. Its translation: CASSSTGNPPLHF. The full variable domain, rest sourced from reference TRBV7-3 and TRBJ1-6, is GAGVSQTPSNKVTEKGKYVELRCDPISGHTALYWYRQSLGQGPEFLIYFQGTGAADDSGLPNDRFFAVRPEGSVSTLKIQRTERGDSAVYLCASSSTGNPPLHFGNGTRLTVT.